The rows below give T cell receptor beta chains drawn from one sample of a study of shared clonotypes between healthy human individuals. Assay: immunoSEQ multiplex PCR; the TCRdb copy retains only in-frame clones and omits some. The sample includes 2 million to 2.5 million clones, approximately 95% seen only once; the top ten take around 0.13%. What was sequenced was naive CD4+ T cells sorted from blood. Receptor source: a man younger than 30 in good health. Both conserved end residues are part of each CDR3. A D gene is named only where the DNA matches it firmly. Clone size is stated in some rows and not others, as once, few, many or a class when expanded.

>few|TRBJ2-1|NA|TRBV6-6
TGTGCCAGCAGTTCTGACGGGACCTCCGCCGATGAGCAGTTCTTC
CASSSDGTSADEQFF
>NA|TRBJ1-6|NA|TRBV6-5
TGTGCCAGCAGTCCACGCCGGCCCCTCCACTTT
CASSPRRPLHF
>NA|TRBJ1-6|NA|TRBV2
TGTGCCAGCAGTCACTCGACCCAGTTGGATTCACCCCTCCACTTT
CASSHSTQLDSPLHF
>NA|TRBJ1-2|NA|TRBV30
TGTGCCTGGAGTCGCGTACCTAACTATGGCTACACCTTC
CAWSRVPNYGYTF
>NA|TRBJ1-2|NA|TRBV28
TGTGCCAGCAGTTTGACGGATATGACCTTTGGCTACACCTTC
CASSLTDMTFGYTF
>NA|TRBJ2-2|TRBD2|TRBV2
TGTGCCCCCATGGACGGGGGGTTCACCGGGGAGCTGTTTTTT
CAPMDGGFTGELFF
>once|TRBJ2-3|NA|TRBV5-1
TGCGCCAGCAGCTTGGGTAGCGGACCTCCAGATACGCAGTATTTT
CASSLGSGPPDTQYF
>once|TRBJ2-5|TRBD1|TRBV5-6
TGTGCCAGCAGCTTGGCCGGTGCAGGGGGCACAGAGACCCAGTACTTC
CASSLAGAGGTETQYF
>NA|TRBJ1-4|NA|TRBV13
TGTGCCAGCAGCTTTCGATTGGGGAGTCTGTTTTTT
CASSFRLGSLFF
>NA|TRBJ2-7|TRBD1|TRBV11-2
TGTGCCAGCAGCTTAGAGACAGGGGGCATCTACGAGCAGTACTTC
CASSLETGGIYEQYF
>NA|TRBJ2-3|NA|TRBV7-2
TGTGCCAGCAGCTCTAAAGATACGCAGTATTTT
CASSSKDTQYF
>NA|TRBJ2-2|NA|TRBV7-9
TGTGCCAGCAGCTTAGCGCAGGGGACGGCGAACACCGGGGAGCTGTTTTTT
CASSLAQGTANTGELFF
>NA|TRBJ2-1|TRBD2|TRBV10-3
TGTGCCATCGGACTAGCGGGAGACAATGAGCAGTTCTTC
CAIGLAGDNEQFF
>once|TRBJ1-1|NA|TRBV6-5
TGTGCCAGCAGGAGTTTTAACACTGAAGCTTTCTTT
CASRSFNTEAFF
>NA|TRBJ2-3|TRBD2|TRBV29-1
TGCAGCGTCGCTGGGACTAGCGGGGGGGTAGCCGCTAGCACAGATACGCAGTATTTT
CSVAGTSGGVAASTDTQYF
>once|TRBJ2-2|TRBD1|TRBV5-1
TGCGCCAGTTCCGACAGGGGTTCCACCGGGGAGCTGTTTTTT
CASSDRGSTGELFF
>NA|TRBJ2-7|TRBD1|TRBV5-1
TGCGCCAGCAGCACTGGGACAGGGGTGGGCTACGAGCAGTACTTC
CASSTGTGVGYEQYF
>NA|TRBJ2-5|NA|TRBV19
TGTGCCAGTACCTTCGAACGGTGGGATGGGGGTGGAGAGACCCAGTACTTC
CASTFERWDGGGETQYF
>NA|TRBJ1-2|NA|TRBV5-6
TGTGCCAGCAGCTTAGGACAGCTTAACTATGGCTACACCTTC
CASSLGQLNYGYTF
>NA|TRBJ1-2|TRBD1|TRBV2
TGTGCCAGCACCCAGGGGCAGGGGGCTGACTATGGCTACACCTTC
CASTQGQGADYGYTF
>NA|TRBJ2-6|NA|TRBV28
TGTGCCAGCAGAATAGGTGGGGCCAACGTCCTGACTTTC
CASRIGGANVLTF
>NA|TRBJ1-1|NA|TRBV29-1
TGCAGCGTTGAAGCGCGATTAGGGGTAACTGAAGCTTTCTTT
CSVEARLGVTEAFF
>NA|TRBJ1-1|TRBD1|TRBV7-9
TGTGCCAGCAGCGACAAGACAGGGGCGAACACTGAAGCTTTCTTT
CASSDKTGANTEAFF
>NA|TRBJ1-3|NA|TRBV18
TGTGCCAGCTCACCAGGGACTTCTGGAAACACCATATATTTT
CASSPGTSGNTIYF
>NA|TRBJ2-1|NA|TRBV20-1
TGCAGTGCTAGTTGGGGTACTGAGCAGTTCTTC
CSASWGTEQFF
>NA|TRBJ2-1|NA|TRBV7-6
TGTGCCAGCAGCTTAGTTCCGATAGTCTTACAGGGCGGTCTATTGAATGAGCAGTTCTTC
CASSLVPIVLQGGLLNEQFF
>NA|TRBJ1-1|TRBD1|TRBV6-1
TGTGCCAGCAGGGGACAGGGCCTCATGAACACTGAAGCTTTCTTT
CASRGQGLMNTEAFF
>NA|TRBJ1-6|TRBD1|TRBV2
TGTGCCAGCAGTGGGGACAGACCTAATTCACCCCTCCACTTT
CASSGDRPNSPLHF
>NA|TRBJ2-7|TRBD1|TRBV19
TGTGCCAGTAGTACACCGGGACAGGGGGTTCCGGGTCAGTACTTC
CASSTPGQGVPGQYF
>NA|TRBJ1-2|TRBD1|TRBV30
TGTGCCTGGAGTCGGGGACAGGCGAATCGCTACACCTTC
CAWSRGQANRYTF
>NA|TRBJ2-3|TRBD2|TRBV18
TGTGCCAGCTCACCACCGGGGGGGACAGATACGCAGTATTTT
CASSPPGGTDTQYF
>NA|TRBJ1-4|NA|TRBV25-1
TGTGCCAGCAGTGAGGGCAGGCGGAATAATAATGAAAAACTGTTTTTT
CASSEGRRNNNEKLFF
>NA|TRBJ2-7|NA|TRBV28
TGTGCCAGCAGTCCCTTGGACCCAGGGAAGATCTACGAGCAGTACTTC
CASSPLDPGKIYEQYF
>NA|TRBJ2-3|NA|TRBV5-1
TGCGCCAGCCGAACCGAGACAGGCCAAACAGATACGCAGTATTTT
CASRTETGQTDTQYF
>NA|TRBJ2-3|TRBD2|TRBV7-9
TGTGCCAGCACCCAACGGGCTAGCGGTCCAGATACGCAGTATTTT
CASTQRASGPDTQYF
>NA|TRBJ1-1|NA|TRBV30
TGTGCCTCCAGCCTCCTCGGCACTGAAGCTTTCTTT
CASSLLGTEAFF
>once|TRBJ1-2|NA|TRBV9
TGTGCCAGCAGCGCCCGGGACACCTATGGCTACACCTTC
CASSARDTYGYTF
>NA|TRBJ1-1|NA|TRBV6-6
TGTGCCAGCAGCCCCGACCCGAACACTGAAGCTTTCTTT
CASSPDPNTEAFF